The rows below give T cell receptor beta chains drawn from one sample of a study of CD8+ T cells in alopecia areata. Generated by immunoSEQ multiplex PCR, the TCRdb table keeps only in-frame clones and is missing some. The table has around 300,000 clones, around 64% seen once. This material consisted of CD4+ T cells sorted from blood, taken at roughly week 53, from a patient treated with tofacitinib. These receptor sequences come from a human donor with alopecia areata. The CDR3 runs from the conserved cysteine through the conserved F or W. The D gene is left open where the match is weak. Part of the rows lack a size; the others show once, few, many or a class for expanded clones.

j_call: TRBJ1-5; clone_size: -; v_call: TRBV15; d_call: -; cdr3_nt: TGTGCCACCAGCAGAGGGGGTGCGGGGAGTCAGCCCCAGCATTTT; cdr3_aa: CATSRGGAGSQPQHF
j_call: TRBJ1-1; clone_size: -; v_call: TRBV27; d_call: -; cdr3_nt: TGTGCCAGCAGCCCCAATCCGAACACTGAAGCTTTCTTT; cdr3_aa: CASSPNPNTEAFF
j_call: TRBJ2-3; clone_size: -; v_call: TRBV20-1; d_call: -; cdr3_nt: TGCAGTGGAGGGGGGACAGATACGCAGTATTTT; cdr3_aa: CSGGGTDTQYF
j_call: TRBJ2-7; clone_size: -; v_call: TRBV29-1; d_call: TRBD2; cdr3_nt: TGCAGCGCCCGTTGGGGGGGCGAGCAGTACTTC; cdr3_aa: CSARWGGEQYF
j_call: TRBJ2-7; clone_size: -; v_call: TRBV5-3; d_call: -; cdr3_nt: TGTGCCAGAAGCTTGAATCGGCAGCTCTCCTACGAGCAGTACTTC; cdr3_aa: CARSLNRQLSYEQYF
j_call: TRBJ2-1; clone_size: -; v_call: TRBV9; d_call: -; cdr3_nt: TGTGCCAGCAGCGTAGGAGGGACGTACAATGAGCAGTTCTTC; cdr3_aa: CASSVGGTYNEQFF
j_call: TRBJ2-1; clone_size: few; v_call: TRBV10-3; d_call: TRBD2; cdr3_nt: TGTGCCATCAGTGGAACTTTGGCGGGGGGGCCTCGGGATGAGCAGTTCTTC; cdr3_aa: CAISGTLAGGPRDEQFF
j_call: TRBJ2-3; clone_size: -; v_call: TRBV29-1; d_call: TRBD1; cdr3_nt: TGCAGCGTCCTGACAGGGGACGGAACAGATACGCAGTATTTT; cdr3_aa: CSVLTGDGTDTQYF
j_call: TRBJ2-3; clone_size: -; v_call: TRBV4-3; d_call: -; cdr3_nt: TGCGCCAGCAGCCAAGACGTTCCCAGCACAGATACGCAGTATTTT; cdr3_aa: CASSQDVPSTDTQYF
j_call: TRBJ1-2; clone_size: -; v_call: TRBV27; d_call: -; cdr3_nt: TGTGCCAGCAGTTTATCCCTCCATAGGGTCGGCTACACCTTC; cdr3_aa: CASSLSLHRVGYTF
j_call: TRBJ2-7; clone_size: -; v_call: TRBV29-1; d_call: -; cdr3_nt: TGCAGCGTAGCGACAGGCGGGAAGCAGTACTTC; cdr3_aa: CSVATGGKQYF
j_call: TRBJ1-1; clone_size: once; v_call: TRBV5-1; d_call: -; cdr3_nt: TGCGCCAGCAGCTTGGGTGGGGCATCCATGAACACTGAAGCTTTCTTT; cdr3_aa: CASSLGGASMNTEAFF
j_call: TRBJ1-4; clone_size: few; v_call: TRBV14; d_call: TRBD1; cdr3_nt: TGTGCCAGCAGCCGATGGACAGGGAATAATGAAAAACTGTTTTTT; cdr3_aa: CASSRWTGNNEKLFF
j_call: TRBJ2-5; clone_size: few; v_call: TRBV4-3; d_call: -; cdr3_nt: TGCGCCAGCAGCCAAGATATCGGCAGGGAGCAGACCCAGTACTTC; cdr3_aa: CASSQDIGREQTQYF
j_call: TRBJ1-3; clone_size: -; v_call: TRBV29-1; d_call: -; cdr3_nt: TGCAGCGTCACTACTGGAAACACCATATATTTT; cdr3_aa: CSVTTGNTIYF
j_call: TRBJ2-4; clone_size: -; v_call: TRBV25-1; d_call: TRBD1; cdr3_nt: TGTGCCAGCAGTGCGGGACAGGGTATGAACATTCAGTACTTC; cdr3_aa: CASSAGQGMNIQYF
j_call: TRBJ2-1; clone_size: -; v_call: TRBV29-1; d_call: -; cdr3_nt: TGCAGCGTTGCCGCCCCTACGGGATCCTCCTACAATGAGCAGTTCTTC; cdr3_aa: CSVAAPTGSSYNEQFF
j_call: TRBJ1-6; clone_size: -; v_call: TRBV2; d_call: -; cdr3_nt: TGTGCCAGCAGTGAGGGGGCCTGGAATTCACCCCTCCACTTT; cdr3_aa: CASSEGAWNSPLHF
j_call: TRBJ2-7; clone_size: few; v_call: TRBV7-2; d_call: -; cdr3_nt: TGTGCCAGCAGCCCTCCAGTAACCTACGAGCAGTACTTC; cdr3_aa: CASSPPVTYEQYF